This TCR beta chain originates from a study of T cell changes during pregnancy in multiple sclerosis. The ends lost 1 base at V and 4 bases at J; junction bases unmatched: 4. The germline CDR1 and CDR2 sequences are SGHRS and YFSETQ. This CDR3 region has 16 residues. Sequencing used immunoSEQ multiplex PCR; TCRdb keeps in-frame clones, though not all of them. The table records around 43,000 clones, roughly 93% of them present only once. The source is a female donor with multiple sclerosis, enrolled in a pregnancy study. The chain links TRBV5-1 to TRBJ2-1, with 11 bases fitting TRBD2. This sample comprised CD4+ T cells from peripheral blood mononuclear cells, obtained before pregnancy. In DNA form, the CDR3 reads TGCGCCAGCAGCTTGACGGGACTAGCGGAGTACAATGAGCAGTTCTTC. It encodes CASSLTGLAEYNEQFF.